A single sample gave rise to the 5 T cell receptor delta chains below, sequenced in a study of Vγ9Vδ2 T cells in congenital toxoplasmosis. A single-tube template-switch cDNA reaction was primed with TRGC- and TRDC-specific primers. The TRGC primer was designed to bind both TRGC1 and TRGC2 constant genes. TCRdb reanalysed the reads via CATT. Here the sample spans about 350 delta-chain clones, 55% being singletons. Sequenced material: gamma-delta T cells from blood. The origin of the receptors is a child under 10 years old born to a mother with Toxoplasma gondii infection during pregnancy, either congenitally infected or uninfected (not recorded which).

In its sample, this clone is hyperexpanded. V usage is TRDV3 and J usage is TRDJ1; TRDD3 agrees at 10 bases. The CDR3 extends over 17 amino acids. Germline CDR1 is TVYSNPD and CDR2 is GDNSRS (reference sequence). V lost 3 bases and J lost 2; bases outside the gene matches: 15. The CDR3 reads CAFHHLTGDTRTDKLIF. In nucleotides, the CDR3 is TGTGCCTTCCACCACCTTACGGGGGATACGCGTACCGATAAACTCATCTTT.

As to this clone: TCRdb has a much larger clone's protein, which differs at residue 5 from the translation of this DNA, likely because of a read error; what is shown is the protein translated from the DNA. This chain joins TRDV3 and TRDJ1; 13 nucleotides match TRDD3. TCRdb lists no J gene, so it was determined here by aligning the DNA to germline. The J segment lost 10 bases and the V segment lost 3 bases, leaving 26 bases of the junction unmatched. The CDR3 runs to 19 residues. Germline values: CDR1 TVYSNPD, CDR2 GDNSRS (reference sequence). This CDR3 is CAFPSFLPPSTGGYGGLIF. The CDR3 region has the DNA TGTGCCTTCCCCTCCTTCCTACCTCCGAGTACTGGGGGATACGGAGGACTCATCTTT.

Concerning this clone itself: The likely explanation is a read error, given a far larger clone one base away. The identical CDR3 is also encoded by other nucleotide sequences in the sample. The genes are TRDV3 and TRDJ1; TRDD3 matches 9 bases. Per the germline V gene, CDR1 is TVYSNPD and CDR2 is GDNSRS (reference sequence). The CDR3 extends over 16 amino acids. V lost 4 bases to trimming and J lost 2 bases; unmatched junction nucleotides: 14. CDR3 nucleotide sequence: TGTGCCTCCGGCTTACTGGGGGACGTCCATACCGATAAACTCATCTTT. It specifies CASGLLGDVHTDKLIF.

In this sample, this clone turned up a few times. A far larger clone is only one base removed, so a read error is likely. The chain joins TRDV2 to TRDJ1; the match to TRDD3 covers 8 bases. Germline CDR1 is GEAIGNYY and CDR2 is EKD. CDR3 length equals 16 residues. Germline trimming cut 3 bases from V and 0 bases from J; bases unmatched to any gene: 8. The CDR3 spells CACDAVILGDTDKLIF. Written as DNA, the CDR3 is TGTGCCTGTGACGCCGTGATACTGGGGGACACCGATAAACTCATCTTT.

Only a few counts were recorded for this clone. Since a far larger clone is one base different, this is likely a read error. Other nucleotide sequences in the sample specify the same CDR3. The chain couples TRDV2 to TRDJ1; unclear D gene. No J gene is reported in TCRdb; it was inferred here by comparing the DNA with germline. Germline V gene lookup returns CDR1 GEAIGNYY and CDR2 EKD. The CDR3 totals 16 residues. The DNA of the CDR3 is TGTGCCTGTGACACGCTCGTCACTTCGTACACAGATAAACTCATCTTT. It specifies CACDTLVTSYTDKLIF.